These T cell receptor beta chains were read from a single sample in a study of T cells in Graves' hyperthyroidism and ophthalmopathy. TCRdb processed the multiplex PCR reads anew with MiXCR; each CDR3 protein has one entry. Of 96,000 or so distinct CDR3 sequences listed, roughly 56% were seen once; the top ten hold 25% to 30%. Material for sequencing was blood. All receptors derive from a middle-aged woman with Graves' hyperthyroidism. Both conserved end residues are part of each CDR3. D genes are given only for firm matches. Clone size is shown for a subset of rows, as once, few, many or a class of expanded clone.

cdr3_nt	cdr3_aa	d_call	j_call	clone_size	v_call
TGCAGTGCTAGAGGGGGGACTAGCGGGAGTATGACAGATACGCAGTATTTT	CSARGGTSGSMTDTQYF	TRBD2	TRBJ2-3	NA	TRBV20-1
TGTGCCAGCAGCTTAGAATTGAGCGGGAGCTACGAGCAGTACTTC	CASSLELSGSYEQYF	TRBD2	TRBJ2-7	many	TRBV7-9
TGTGCCAGCAGCACGAGACAGGGGGCGGTCACCTTC	CASSTRQGAVTF	TRBD1	TRBJ1-2	NA	TRBV11-1
TGTGCCAGCAGCTTAGGCATGGGGGATAATGAAAAACTGTTTTTT	CASSLGMGDNEKLFF	NA	TRBJ1-4	once	TRBV7-2
TGTGCCAGCAGCTTAGCGTTGGGTGGGGTCGCTGAAGCTTTCTTT	CASSLALGGVAEAFF	NA	TRBJ1-1	many	TRBV7-8
TGTGCCATCAGTGAGGGTTTTCAGGGGCGGGACGAGCAGTACTTC	CAISEGFQGRDEQYF	NA	TRBJ2-7	few	TRBV10-3
NA	CASSFYICSFRRVEDEKLFF	NA	TRBJ1-4	NA	TRBV7-6
TGCAGCGTTCTCGTACGGGGGCCCTCTTTT	CSVLVRGPSF	NA	TRBJ2-2	NA	TRBV29-1
TGTGCCAGCAGCCGGCCCGGACAGGTAGGCGAGCAGCCCCAGCATTTT	CASSRPGQVGEQPQHF	TRBD1	TRBJ1-5	NA	TRBV5-5
TGTGCCAGTCACAACCCGGGGGAGAATTCACCCCTCCACTTT	CASHNPGENSPLHF	NA	TRBJ1-6	many	TRBV19
TGCGCCAGCAAGCGGCTACCAGAGCCCTACGAGCAGTACTTC	CASKRLPEPYEQYF	NA	TRBJ2-7	many	TRBV5-1
TGCAGTGCTAGAGATCCCGGGACTAGTGGTCGCGAGCAGTACTTC	CSARDPGTSGREQYF	TRBD2	TRBJ2-7	few	TRBV20-1
TGTGCCAGCAGCTGGGGTGGCGGGGGCGAGTCCCAGTACTTC	CASSWGGGGESQYF	NA	TRBJ2-5	NA	TRBV12-3/TRBV12-4
TGTGCCACCAGCAGACGCGGGAGGGTCACTGAAGCTTTCTTT	CATSRRGRVTEAFF	NA	TRBJ1-1	NA	TRBV15
TGCGCCAGCAGCTTCGGGGATAGGAGGGAGACCCAGTACTTC	CASSFGDRRETQYF	NA	TRBJ2-5	medium-sized	TRBV5-1
TGTGCCAGCAGCCCCGTGAGGGGTACCGGGGAGCTGTTTTTT	CASSPVRGTGELFF	NA	TRBJ2-2	many	TRBV7-2
TGTGCCAGCAGCTTAGGGAGGGGCATAGATACGCAGTATTTT	CASSLGRGIDTQYF	NA	TRBJ2-3	NA	TRBV7-8
TGTGCCAGCAGCGTAGTTAGCGGGAGCCCCAATGAGCAGTTCTTC	CASSVVSGSPNEQFF	TRBD2	TRBJ2-1	NA	TRBV9
TGTGCCAGCAGGCAGGGGGAATACACCGGGGAGCTGTTTTTT	CASRQGEYTGELFF	TRBD1	TRBJ2-2	many	TRBV5-6
TGTGCCATCAGGGACAGGCGGTTGGGCTATGGCTACACCTTC	CAIRDRRLGYGYTF	TRBD1	TRBJ1-2	NA	TRBV10-3